This T cell receptor (beta chain) was observed in a study of T cells in Graves' hyperthyroidism and ophthalmopathy. Amplified TCR beta CDR3 regions came from RNA transcripts. A set of HTBI primers served as the primers for a first-round RT-PCR of the TCR CDR3. TCRdb analysed the multiplex PCR reads with MiXCR anew, one entry per CDR3 protein. The sample shows approximately 700,000 distinct CDR3 sequences, just under 45% of them seen only once. With 9 bases clipped from V and 8 bases from J, the junction kept 10 bases outside the gene matches. The CDR3 loop spans 14 amino acids. Germline values: CDR1 SGHVS, CDR2 FNYEAQ.

Sample: peripheral blood or thyroid tissue (not recorded which). This chain connects TRBV7-6 to TRBJ1-4, with 9 positions matching TRBD1. This receptor was taken from an adult man with Graves' disease, either hyperthyroidism or ophthalmopathy (not recorded which). The DNA of the CDR3 is TGTGCCAGTCACGCCGGGACAGGGAACGAAAAACTGTTTTTT. This encodes CASHAGTGNEKLFF.